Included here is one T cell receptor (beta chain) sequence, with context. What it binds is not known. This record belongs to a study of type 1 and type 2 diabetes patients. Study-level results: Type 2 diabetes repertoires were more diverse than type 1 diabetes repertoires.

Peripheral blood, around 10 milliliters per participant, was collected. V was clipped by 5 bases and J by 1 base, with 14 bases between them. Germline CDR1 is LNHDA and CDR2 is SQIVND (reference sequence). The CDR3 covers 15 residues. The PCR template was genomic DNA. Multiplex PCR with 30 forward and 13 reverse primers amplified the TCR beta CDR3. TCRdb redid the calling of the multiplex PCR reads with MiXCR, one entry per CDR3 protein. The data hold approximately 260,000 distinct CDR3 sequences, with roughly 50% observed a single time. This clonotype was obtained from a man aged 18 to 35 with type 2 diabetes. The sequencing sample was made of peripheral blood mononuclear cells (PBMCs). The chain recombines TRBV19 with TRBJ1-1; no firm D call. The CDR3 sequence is CASSAIGSQNTEAFF. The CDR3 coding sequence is TGTGCCAGTAGTGCGATAGGGAGCCAGAACACTGAAGCTTTCTTT. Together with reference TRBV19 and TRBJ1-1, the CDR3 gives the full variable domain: DGGITQSPKYLFRKEGQNVTLSCEQNLNHDAMYWYRQDPGQGLRLIYYSQIVNDFQKGDIAEGYSVSREKKESFPLTVTSAQKNPTAFYLCASSAIGSQNTEAFFGQGTRLTVV.